Included here is one TCR beta chain sequence, with context. Per the authors' pipeline: How many nucleated cells were present was estimated from reference gene primer amplification. Using immunoSEQ multiplex PCR, the repertoire was profiled, and TCRdb retains in-frame clones only, with some absent. V, J and clone size reflect that table, while D and trimming were determined from the DNA. The table has about 310,000 clones, roughly 89% seen once. Assignment of participants to cohorts was predicated upon participant-reported clinical history. This CDR3 has 14 residues. Trimming took 0 bases from V and 7 from J; bases not matched to a gene: 3. CDR1 and CDR2 (germline): SGHRS, YFSETQ. The record originates from a study of blood T cell repertoires in COVID-19. Study as a whole: Nucleic acid was either cDNA or gDNA, and it came from T cells, B-cell-depleted T cells, or PBMCs.

The chain carries TRBV5-1 and TRBJ2-2; 7 bases align to TRBD1. Sequencing was performed on PBMCs or T cells enriched from blood (not recorded which). The receptor's source is a woman under 30 with acute COVID-19. CDR3 amino acids: CASSLDRGGGELFF. CDR3 coding DNA: TGCGCCAGCAGCTTGGACAGGGGTGGCGGGGAGCTGTTTTTT.